This T cell receptor beta chain was recovered during a study of T cells in Graves' hyperthyroidism and ophthalmopathy. TCR beta CDR3 region amplification was performed from RNA transcripts. During a first-round RT-PCR of the TCR CDR3, the HTBI primer set was used. Using its own MiXCR run on the multiplex PCR reads, TCRdb lists one record per CDR3 protein. The sample lists hundreds of thousands of distinct CDR3 sequences; 40% to 55% were seen once. CDR1 is ENHRY, CDR2 SYGVKD, per germline. Trimming left V 2 bases short and J 8 bases short, with 15 bases between. The CDR3 runs 14 residues. Patients showing uncontrolled infection, other autoimmune disease, pregnancy or lactation were ineligible. Of note for this clonotype: This may be a read error: a much more frequent sequence differs by one nucleotide.

Sequencing was done on a sample of peripheral blood or thyroid tissue (not recorded which). The V and J genes are TRBV10-3 and TRBJ2-5; the D gene could be TRBD1 or TRBD2 (5 bases each). The source is an adult man with Graves' disease, either hyperthyroidism or ophthalmopathy (not recorded which). Written as DNA, the CDR3 is TGTGCCATCAGTGAGACAGGAGCGGCCGCTACCCAGTACTTC. Translating gives CAISETGAAATQYF.